This entry concerns a single TCR beta chain. Antigen: not known. The sample originates from a study of T cells in tuberculosis. The assay was immunoSEQ multiplex PCR, and TCRdb's table has in-frame clones only and misses some. The sample lists roughly 40,000 clones; approximately 95% were seen once. Findings and limits, study-wide: Samples were chosen by availability of cryopreserved specimens.

The germline V and J ends were trimmed by 4 bases and 6 bases, with 12 bases remaining between them. The CDR3 runs 13 residues. Germline values: CDR1 KGHSH, CDR2 LQKENI. The sample was PBMCs. This TCR was recovered from a donor aged 10-29 years with latent tuberculosis or without tuberculosis infection. V and J are TRBV18 and TRBJ1-1; D unclear. The CDR3 region is CASSLTVKAEAFF. DNA for the CDR3: TGTGCCAGCTCACTCACAGTGAAGGCTGAAGCTTTCTTT.